Shown below are 19 T cell receptor beta chains from a single sample sequenced in a study of T cell responses to AZD1222 COVID-19 vaccine. Measured with immunoSEQ multiplex PCR; TCRdb has only the in-frame clones, and not every one. The sample has tens of thousands of clones, roughly 89% seen once. This material consisted of peripheral blood, taken 28 days after the second AZD1222 dose. The source is an adult who received the AZD1222 COVID-19 vaccine.

This sequence joins TRBV5-6 and TRBJ1-6; 8 nucleotides align to TRBD1. CDR1 and CDR2 from the germline V gene are SGHDT and YYEEEE. CDR3 size: 18 residues. V was clipped by 4 bases and J by 7 bases; unmatched bases: 16. DNA of the CDR3: TGTGCCAGCAGCCGGACAGGGTTCAACCTCGAAGGGAATTCACCCCTCCACTTT. It is translated as CASSRTGFNLEGNSPLHF.

The DNA for the CDR3 is TGTGCCAGCAGCTTAGTGGTAGCTGGGTACAATGAGCAGTTCTTC. Amino acids: CASSLVVAGYNEQFF. The chain has TRBV11-3 and TRBJ2-1, with D unclear. Germline CDR1 is SGHNT and CDR2 is YENEEA. Trimming shortened V by 1 base and J by 4 bases, and 11 bases separated the two germline ends. The CDR3 length is 15 residues.

The chain uses TRBV24-1 and TRBJ2-3; 7 positions agree with TRBD1. This CDR3 has 16 amino acids. Looked up from germline, CDR1 is KGHDR and CDR2 is SFDVKD. V lost 3 bases to trimming and J lost 3 bases; unmatched junction nucleotides: 8. The CDR3 bases are TGTGCCACCAGTGATCCACGGGACAGCAAAACAGATACGCAGTATTTT. Protein: CATSDPRDSKTDTQYF.

The chain combines TRBV6-1 with TRBJ2-7, with TRBD1 as a possible D gene (5 bases). Trimming removed 3 bases from V and 3 bases from J, with 12 bases in between. The CDR3 is 14 residues long. Germline CDR1 reads MNHNS; CDR2 reads SASEGT. The CDR3 loop reads CASSEMGQFYEQYV. Here the CDR3 DNA reads TGTGCCAGCAGTGAGATGGGGCAGTTCTACGAGCAGTACGTC.

The rearrangement uses TRBV5-1 and TRBJ2-2, with D perhaps matching TRBD1 (5 bases). Germline CDR1 SGHRS, CDR2 YFSETQ. The V gene lost 4 bases and the J gene lost 7 bases, with 14 bases spanning the gap. CDR3 length: 14 amino acids. Here the CDR3 DNA reads TGCGCCAGCAGCGAGGACATCTCCAACGGGGAGCTGTTTTTT. Amino acid sequence: CASSEDISNGELFF.

The chain is built from TRBV6-5 and TRBJ2-1; D gene ambiguous. CDR1 is MNHEY, CDR2 SVGAGI, per germline. V gave up 6 bases and J gave up 4 bases, with 13 bases separating them. There are 14 residues in the CDR3. CDR3 bases: TGTGCCAGCAGCCCCACGGGCTCGTACAATGAGCAGTTCTTC. It translates to CASSPTGSYNEQFF.

This clone was counted only a few times. J is TRBJ2-2 and V is TRBV6-2 or TRBV6-3; no clear D. Germline-derived CDR1 and CDR2 are MNHEY and SVGEGT. The CDR3 totals 16 residues. Trimming took off 1 base at V and 4 bases at J, with 13 bases between the two ends. Written as DNA, the CDR3 is TGTGCCAGCAGTTACTTACGGGTCTCCTCCACCGGGGAGCTGTTTTTT. It encodes CASSYLRVSSTGELFF.

The rearrangement uses TRBV5-1 and TRBJ2-7; 8 bases align to TRBD1. The CDR3 covers 18 residues. The V gene end was trimmed by 4 bases and the J gene end by 6 bases; junction bases not matched to a gene: 21. Per the germline V gene, CDR1 is SGHRS and CDR2 is YFSETQ. CDR3 sequence: CASSPRGAGTGGPSEQYV. The CDR3 DNA follows: TGCGCCAGCAGCCCCCGCGGGGCGGGCACAGGGGGACCTTCCGAGCAGTACGTC.

V usage is TRBV5-4 and J usage is TRBJ1-1; no definite D call. The CDR3 is made up of 11 amino acids. Germline V gives CDR1 SGHNT, CDR2 YYREEE (reference sequence). V was trimmed by 3 bases and J by 8 bases, leaving 8 bases between them. The CDR3 DNA sequence: TGTGCCAGCAGCTGGGGTGGGGAAGCTTTCTTT. Translation: CASSWGGEAFF. Looking up the rest from reference TRBV5-4 and TRBJ1-1 gives the full variable domain: ETGVTQSPTHLIKTRGQQVTLRCSSQSGHNTVSWYQQALGQGPQFIFQYYREEENGRGNFPPRFSGLQFPNYSSELNVNALELDDSALYLCASSWGGEAFFGQGTRLTVV.

This clone has just one count. The chain joins TRBV6-5 to TRBJ1-2; D perhaps matches TRBD1 (6 bases). CDR1 is MNHEY, CDR2 SVGAGI, per germline. The CDR3 length is 15 residues. Trimming shortened V by 6 bases and J by 4 bases, and 18 bases separated the two germline ends. The DNA of the CDR3 is TGTGCCAGCAGCCGCCCGGGGGCGAATAGCTATGGCTACACCTTC. This gives the protein CASSRPGANSYGYTF.

This rearrangement joins TRBV5-1 to TRBJ2-3, with TRBD2 identical over 8 bases. Trimming took 9 bases from V and 6 from J; bases not matched to a gene: 12. The CDR3 has 14 residues. The germline gives CDR1 SGHRS, CDR2 YFSETQ. The CDR3, as DNA: TGCGCCACCCATCGGGGGGGCCCGGCGGATACGCAGTATTTT. This gives the protein CATHRGGPADTQYF.

The V and J genes are TRBV28 and TRBJ2-7, with 11 bases aligning to TRBD2. The germline gives CDR1 MDHEN, CDR2 SYDVKM. The CDR3 runs 17 residues. Trimming cost V 6 bases and J 6 bases; bases outside gene matches: 16. The CDR3 reads CASSPRGTSGIGFEQYF. CDR3 bases: TGTGCCAGCAGCCCGAGGGGGACTAGCGGTATTGGTTTCGAGCAGTACTTC.

The J gene is TRBJ1-4, the V gene TRBV6-1, with a weak D call TRBD1 (6 bases). The ends were cut back, 3 bases at V and 7 bases at J, with 18 bases in the middle. The CDR3 has 16 amino acids. From germline, CDR1 is MNHNS and CDR2 SASEGT. CDR3 nucleotide sequence: TGTGCCAGCAGTGATAGCAGGGGTGGTCCCCCTGAAAAACTGTTTTTT. It is translated as CASSDSRGGPPEKLFF.

The rearrangement uses TRBV5-5 and TRBJ1-1; a weak D match, TRBD1 (5 bases). V gave up 4 bases and J gave up 6 bases, with 25 bases separating them. This CDR3 contains 17 residues. The germline V gene encodes CDR1 SGHKS and CDR2 YYEKEE (reference sequence). Here the CDR3 reads CASSLRAGDGEPPEAFF. The CDR3 DNA reads as TGTGCCAGCAGCCTCAGGGCTGGGGACGGCGAACCCCCTGAAGCTTTCTTT.

V and J are TRBV6-5 and TRBJ2-3; no clear D. The CDR3 length is 12 residues. The V gene's germline CDR1 is MNHEY and CDR2 SVGAGI. The V and J ends lost 5 bases and 2 bases respectively, with 5 bases between them. The CDR3 bases are TGTGCCAGCAGTCGAGACACAGATACGCAGTATTTT. The encoded protein is CASSRDTDTQYF.

This chain connects TRBV2 to TRBJ1-2; D gene unclear. The CDR3 is made up of 12 amino acids. Germline assignment: CDR1 SNHLY and CDR2 FYNNEI. Trimming took 2 bases from V and 5 from J, leaving 6 bases between them. CDR3 nucleotide sequence: TGTGCCAGCAGTGAATCGGAGTATGGCTACACCTTC. Encoded protein: CASSESEYGYTF. Filled out from reference TRBV2 and TRBJ1-2, the complete variable domain reads EPEVTQTPSHQVTQMGQEVILRCVPISNHLYFYWYRQILGQKVEFLVSFYNNEISEKSEIFDDQFSVERPDGSNFTLKIRSTKLEDSAMYFCASSESEYGYTFGSGTRLTVV.

The chain joins TRBV5-4 to TRBJ1-2; the D is unclear. CDR1 is SGHNT and CDR2 is YYREEE in the germline V gene (reference sequence). The CDR3 consists of 15 residues. V gave up 0 bases and J gave up 0 bases, with 9 bases separating them. The CDR3 bases are TGTGCCAGCAGCTTGGCGGGCAGATCTAACTATGGCTACACCTTC. As protein: CASSLAGRSNYGYTF.

This sequence joins TRBV7-2 and TRBJ1-5; unclear D gene. The CDR3 extends over 14 amino acids. CDR1 is SGHTA and CDR2 is FQGNSA in the germline V gene. V lost 5 bases and J lost 4, with 12 bases in between. The CDR3 DNA reads TGTGCCAGCAGCCTCCCGGGCAGTAATCAGCCCCAGCATTTT. The encoded protein is CASSLPGSNQPQHF.

V is TRBV7-2 and J is TRBJ2-2, with no clear D. Trimming took off 7 bases at V and 5 bases at J, with 11 bases between the two ends. The CDR3 totals 13 residues. The V gene's germline CDR1 is SGHTA and CDR2 FQGNSA. The chain's CDR3 is CASTSGGTGELFF. The CDR3 region has the DNA TGTGCCAGCACCTCGGGTGGGACCGGGGAGCTGTTTTTT.